The rows below give T cell receptor beta chains drawn from one sample of a study of blood T cell repertoires in COVID-19. Only in-frame clones appear in the TCRdb table, and some are missing; sequencing was by immunoSEQ multiplex PCR. Among 85,000 to 100,000 clones listed, around nine tenths were seen once. Sequenced: peripheral blood. The receptors were gathered from a woman between 55 and 75 years old with COVID-19, enrolled during active disease. Each CDR3 is given with its conserved first and last residue. The order of the fields is D gene, V gene, J gene, clone size, CDR3 DNA, CDR3 protein. D genes are given only for firm matches. The size field is filled for only some rows; it gives once, few, many or a size class.

NA	TRBV7-9	TRBJ1-4	NA	TGTGCCAGCAGCGCGCGGGGGGCAATTGGGGAAAAACTGTTTTTT	CASSARGAIGEKLFF
NA	TRBV29-1	TRBJ2-7	NA	TGCAGCGTTCCGGGGACCTACGAGCAGTACTTC	CSVPGTYEQYF
NA	TRBV19	TRBJ1-6	NA	TGTGCCAGTAGGGAGGCTTTAAGATTCCCCCTCCACTTT	CASREALRFPLHF
NA	TRBV6-5	TRBJ1-2	NA	TGTGCCAGCAGTTATGGTAGAGATGGCTACACCTTC	CASSYGRDGYTF
TRBD1	TRBV5-4	TRBJ2-7	NA	TGTGCCAGCAGCCCCGGGACAGGGAATTACGAGCAGTACTTC	CASSPGTGNYEQYF
NA	TRBV7-9	TRBJ1-1	NA	TGTGCCAGCAGCCCGGCTGCGGTAGCTGAAGCTTTCTTT	CASSPAAVAEAFF
NA	TRBV7-2	TRBJ1-2	NA	TGTGCCAGCAGCTTAGCACAAAACTATGGCTACACCTTC	CASSLAQNYGYTF
TRBD2	TRBV27	TRBJ2-2	once	TGTGCCAGCCATGGTGCGGGGGGGAGGACCGGGGAGCTGTTTTTT	CASHGAGGRTGELFF
TRBD1	TRBV3-1/TRBV3-2	TRBJ2-7	few	TGTGCCAGCACCCTGAGTGGGACAGGGGTCGAGCAGTACTTC	CASTLSGTGVEQYF
TRBD1	TRBV5-1	TRBJ2-3	NA	TGCGCCAGCGGCCGCGGCCAGGGGGTAGATACGCAGTATTTT	CASGRGQGVDTQYF
NA	TRBV2	TRBJ1-4	once	TGTGCCAGCAGGCTAGAACATACAACTAATGAAAAACTGTTTTTT	CASRLEHTTNEKLFF
NA	TRBV6-5	TRBJ2-7	NA	TGTGCCAGCAGTTACGTCGGACATAATAGCGAGCAGTACTTC	CASSYVGHNSEQYF
NA	TRBV27	TRBJ2-7	NA	TGTGCCAGCGGAAACCTCCAGGACAGCTTATCCTACGAGCAGTACTTC	CASGNLQDSLSYEQYF
NA	TRBV19	TRBJ2-5	NA	TGTGCCAGTAGTCCGCCAGGGGTGGGAGAGACCCAGTACTTC	CASSPPGVGETQYF
NA	TRBV30	TRBJ1-2	NA	TGTGCCTGGAGTCCAGGGTCAGACTATGGCTACACCTTC	CAWSPGSDYGYTF